What follows are 2 T cell receptor beta chains derived from one specimen sequenced in a study of beta chain features in type 1 diabetes. The whole isolated RNA underwent reverse transcription, so sequencing captured expressed TCRB transcripts. Data came from immunoSEQ multiplex PCR; TCRdb stores just in-frame clones and leaves some out. Of around 70,000 clones in the sample, about 48% were seen once. Study results and caveats: Moderate but significant shortening of TCRB CDR3s was recorded in all four CD4+ subsets from Type 1 diabetes patients.

These receptors' targets are unknown. The sample comprised central memory CD4+ T cells from blood. All receptors derive from a man aged 25-40 years with type 1 diabetes.

The sample holds a few counts of this clone. Here the CDR3 reads CASSHFSGSYNEQFF. CDR3 DNA sequence: TGCGCCAGCAGCCACTTTAGCGGGAGCTACAATGAGCAGTTCTTC. The gene calls are TRBV4-1 and TRBJ2-1; 9 bases are a match to TRBD2. The CDR3 covers 15 residues. Trimming took 3 bases from V and 3 from J; bases not matched to a gene: 3. CDR1 is MGHRA and CDR2 is YSYEKL in the germline V gene.

The count of this clone is one. V is TRBV6-5 and J is TRBJ1-6; D gene unclear. The CDR3 has 16 residues. Trimming stripped 2 bases from V and 8 bases from J, with 16 bases between. CDR1 MNHEY and CDR2 SVGAGI come from the germline V gene. The CDR3 spells CASSYESNRGDSPLHF. The CDR3 nucleotides read TGTGCCAGCAGTTACGAGTCAAACCGCGGGGATTCACCCCTCCACTTT.